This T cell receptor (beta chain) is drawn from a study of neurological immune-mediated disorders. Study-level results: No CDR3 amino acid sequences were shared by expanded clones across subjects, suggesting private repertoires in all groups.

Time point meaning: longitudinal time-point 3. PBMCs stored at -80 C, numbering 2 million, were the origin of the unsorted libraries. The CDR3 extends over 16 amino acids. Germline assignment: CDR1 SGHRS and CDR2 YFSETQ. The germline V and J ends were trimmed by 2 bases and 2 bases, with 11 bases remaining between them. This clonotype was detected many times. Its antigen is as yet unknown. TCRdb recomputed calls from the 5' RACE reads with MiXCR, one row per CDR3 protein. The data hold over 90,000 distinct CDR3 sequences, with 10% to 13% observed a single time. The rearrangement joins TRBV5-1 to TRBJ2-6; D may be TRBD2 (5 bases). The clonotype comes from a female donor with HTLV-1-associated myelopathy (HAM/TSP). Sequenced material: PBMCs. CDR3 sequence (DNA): TGCGCCAGCAGCTTAGAGGGAACCCCTGGGGCCAACGTCCTGACTTTC. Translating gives CASSLEGTPGANVLTF.